The 23 T cell receptor beta chains below come from one sample, sequenced in a study of PD-1 blockade in classical Hodgkin lymphoma. The time point denotes: newly diagnosed, previously untreated cHL patient sample. Only in-frame clones appear in the TCRdb table, and some are missing; sequencing was by immunoSEQ multiplex PCR. Here the sample spans approximately 17,000 clones, almost 85% being singletons. The sample comprised peripheral blood mononuclear cells (PBMCs). The receptors originated from a human donor with classical Hodgkin lymphoma.

The table lists this clone with a few counts. At the DNA level, this CDR3 is encoded by other sequences in the same sample as well. The chain uses TRBV7-6 and TRBJ2-2; TRBD2 matches at 9 bases. CDR1 and CDR2 from the germline V gene are SGHVS and FNYEAQ. There are 17 residues in the CDR3. Trimming at V came to 1 base and at J to 4 bases, leaving 7 bases not matched to a gene. CDR3 in DNA: TGTGCCAGCAGCTTAGGGGCGGGAGGGCCCGGCACCGGGGAGCTGTTTTTT. Translated, it gives CASSLGAGGPGTGELFF.

This chain connects TRBV2 to TRBJ2-7; 11 nucleotides align to TRBD2. The CDR3 is 16 amino acids. V gave up 6 bases and J gave up 0 bases; unmatched junction bases: 7. The germline CDR1 and CDR2 sequences are SNHLY and FYNNEI. In DNA form, the CDR3 reads TGTGCCAGCAGGAGGGGACTAGCGGCGTTCTCCTACGAGCAGTACTTC. Its translation is CASRRGLAAFSYEQYF. Together with reference TRBV2 and TRBJ2-7, the CDR3 gives the full variable domain: EPEVTQTPSHQVTQMGQEVILRCVPISNHLYFYWYRQILGQKVEFLVSFYNNEISEKSEIFDDQFSVERPDGSNFTLKIRSTKLEDSAMYFCASRRGLAAFSYEQYFGPGTRLTVT.

This clone showed up just once. The J gene is TRBJ2-7, the V gene TRBV28, with D possibly matching TRBD2 (6 bases). This CDR3 spans 12 amino acids. The ends were cut back, 5 bases at V and 6 bases at J, with 11 bases in the middle. Germline V gives CDR1 MDHEN, CDR2 SYDVKM. The CDR3 coding sequence is TGTGCCAGCAGTGATAACGGGGGCGAGCAGTACTTC. Translated, it gives CASSDNGGEQYF.

The rearrangement joins TRBV18 to TRBJ1-5, with TRBD1 matching 7 bases. The CDR3 loop spans 15 amino acids. V lost 6 bases and J lost 1; bases outside the gene matches: 6. Germline values: CDR1 KGHSH, CDR2 LQKENI. The CDR3 here is CASSGGQSSNQPQHF. CDR3 DNA: TGTGCCAGCTCGGGGGGACAGTCGAGCAATCAGCCCCAGCATTTT.

The V gene is TRBV7-3, the J gene TRBJ2-5, with 9 bases identical to TRBD2. Losses at the gene ends were 5 bases for V and 4 bases for J; bases not matched to a gene: 2. CDR1 is SGHTA and CDR2 is FQGTGA in the germline V gene. The CDR3 is made up of 13 amino acids. In DNA, the CDR3 is TGTGCCAGCAGCCCGACTAGCGGAGAGACCCAGTACTTC. This codes for CASSPTSGETQYF.

The rearrangement links TRBV6-5 to TRBJ2-2, with D possibly being TRBD2 (6 bases). CDR3 length: 14 residues. Trimming took off 0 bases at V and 4 bases at J, with 6 bases between the two ends. The V gene's germline CDR1 is MNHEY and CDR2 SVGAGI. The chain's CDR3 is CASSYSGGTGELFF. CDR3 DNA sequence: TGTGCCAGCAGTTACTCCGGGGGCACCGGGGAGCTGTTTTTT.

This chain connects TRBV18 to TRBJ2-5, with TRBD1 as a possible D gene (6 bases). The V end lost 6 bases, the J end lost 5 bases, and 16 bases lay between the germline ends. Per the germline V gene, CDR1 is KGHSH and CDR2 is LQKENI. CDR3 size: 14 residues. The CDR3 reads CASSPAGAEETQYF. The CDR3, as DNA: TGTGCCAGCTCTCCCGCAGGGGCAGAGGAGACCCAGTACTTC.

To note about this clone: One junction end does not reproduce the germline sequence, and a read error may be involved. The gene calls are TRBV28 and TRBJ1-2; a possible D gene is TRBD1 (5 bases). This CDR3 is built from 15 residues. CDR1 MDHEN and CDR2 SYDVKM come from the germline V gene. DNA of the CDR3: TGTGCCAGCAGCGACGTAGTCAGGGTTTTGAGTCAGTACCCCTTC. This sequence encodes CASSDVVRVLSQYPF.

The chain links TRBV18 to TRBJ2-2; D remains ambiguous. The CDR3 contains 15 residues. Trimming took off 0 bases at V and 4 bases at J, with 9 bases between the two ends. Per the germline V gene, CDR1 is KGHSH and CDR2 is LQKENI. For the CDR3, the DNA is TGTGCCAGCTCACCACCCAAAGGCCCCACCGGGGAGCTGTTTTTT. Its translation: CASSPPKGPTGELFF.

The rearrangement links TRBV10-1 to TRBJ1-1, with D perhaps TRBD1 (6 bases). With 5 bases removed from V and 6 bases from J, the gap between germline ends came to 13 bases. The CDR3 runs 13 residues. Germline V CDR1 and CDR2: WNHNN, SYGVQD (reference sequence). Here the CDR3 reads CASSITGISEAFF. DNA of the CDR3: TGCGCCAGCAGTATAACAGGGATATCTGAAGCTTTCTTT.

This chain connects TRBV5-4 to TRBJ1-3; TRBD1 matches at 7 bases. This CDR3 has 15 amino acids. Germline V CDR1 and CDR2: SGHNT, YYREEE (reference sequence). V gave up 4 bases and J gave up 0 bases; unmatched junction bases: 4. CDR3 region: CASSPGQSSGNTIYF. The CDR3 DNA follows: TGTGCCAGCAGCCCGGGACAGAGCTCTGGAAACACCATATATTTT.

This clone was observed once. The chain has TRBV7-2 and TRBJ2-2; 13 bases line up with TRBD2. Trimming took 4 bases from V and 2 from J; bases not matched to a gene: 1. Germline values: CDR1 SGHTA, CDR2 FQGNSA. This CDR3 region has 16 residues. This CDR3 is CASSWTSGGNTGELFF. CDR3 bases: TGTGCCAGCAGCTGGACTAGCGGGGGCAACACCGGGGAGCTGTTTTTT.

J is TRBJ2-7 and V is TRBV28; 7 nucleotides match TRBD2. The V segment lost 2 bases and the J segment 2 bases; nucleotides outside the gene matches: 9. CDR1 and CDR2 (germline): MDHEN, SYDVKM. There are 16 residues in the CDR3. CDR3 nucleotide sequence: TGTGCCAGCAGTTTAAGTTGGGGACTAACTACCTACGAGCAGTACTTC. This gives the protein CASSLSWGLTTYEQYF.

The chain is built from TRBV27 and TRBJ2-3; a possible D gene is TRBD1 (6 bases). Between the trimmed V and J ends, which lost 4 bases and 1 base, there was a span of 21 bases. The CDR3 sequence is 18 residues long. Germline values: CDR1 MNHEY, CDR2 SMNVEV (reference sequence). As DNA, the CDR3 is TGTGCCAGCAGTTCCGGACAGACGATCCTCGGGGGCACAGATACGCAGTATTTT. This codes for CASSSGQTILGGTDTQYF.

The CDR3 here is CASSFPGYSTGELFF. The CDR3 nucleotides read TGTGCCAGCAGTTTTCCAGGGTATAGCACCGGGGAGCTGTTTTTT. The chain carries TRBV28 and TRBJ2-2; possibly TRBD1 for D (5 bases). Germline CDR1 and CDR2: MDHEN and SYDVKM. This CDR3 is 15 amino acids long. The V and J ends lost 3 bases and 4 bases respectively, with 12 bases between them. The full variable domain, its missing parts supplied by reference TRBV28 and TRBJ2-2, is DVKVTQSSRYLVKRTGEKVFLECVQDMDHENMFWYRQDPGLGLRLIYFSYDVKMKEKGDIPEGYSVSREKKERFSLILESASTNQTSMYLCASSFPGYSTGELFFGEGSRLTVL.

The CDR3 DNA is TGTGCCAGCAGCCCGTCGGGACAGGGGGTGTATGGCTACACCTTC. Translation gives CASSPSGQGVYGYTF. The rearrangement uses TRBV7-9 and TRBJ1-2; 11 nucleotides line up with TRBD1. Trimming at V came to 5 bases and at J to 5 bases, leaving 7 bases not matched to a gene. The CDR3 length is 15 residues. The germline CDR1 and CDR2 sequences are SEHNR and FQNEAQ (reference sequence).

The J gene is TRBJ2-1, the V gene TRBV4-1, with 12 bases matching TRBD2. Looked up from germline, CDR1 is MGHRA and CDR2 is YSYEKL. The CDR3 is made up of 19 amino acids. CDR3: CAASGGLAGSPSSYNEQFF. DNA for the CDR3: TGCGCAGCCAGTGGGGGACTAGCGGGTTCCCCCAGCTCCTACAATGAGCAGTTCTTC.

CDR3 in DNA: TGTGCCAGCAGTCCCTCCGAGACAGGGTCCTACGAGCAGTACTTC. This sequence encodes CASSPSETGSYEQYF. This rearrangement joins TRBV28 to TRBJ2-7; 7 bases are a match to TRBD1. Germline V gene lookup returns CDR1 MDHEN and CDR2 SYDVKM. Germline trimming cut 5 bases from V and 1 base from J; bases unmatched to any gene: 8. This CDR3 has 15 residues.

The V and J genes are TRBV19 and TRBJ2-3; D may be TRBD2 (5 bases). V was clipped by 5 bases and J by 0 bases, with 12 bases between them. Germline V gene sequence: CDR1 LNHDA, CDR2 SQIVND (reference sequence). CDR3 size: 15 residues. DNA of the CDR3: TGTGCCAGTAGTTCGACTATCAGAAGCACAGATACGCAGTATTTT. It translates to CASSSTIRSTDTQYF. Looking up the rest from reference TRBV19 and TRBJ2-3 gives the full variable domain: DGGITQSPKYLFRKEGQNVTLSCEQNLNHDAMYWYRQDPGQGLRLIYYSQIVNDFQKGDIAEGYSVSREKKESFPLTVTSAQKNPTAFYLCASSSTIRSTDTQYFGPGTRLTVL.

The chain recombines TRBV7-8 with TRBJ2-1; D not resolved. V lost 1 base to trimming and J lost 6 bases, with 13 bases between them. Germline V gives CDR1 SGHVS, CDR2 FQNEAQ. CDR3 length equals 15 residues. The CDR3 loop reads CASSLVLIGGNEQFF. CDR3 sequence (DNA): TGTGCCAGCAGCTTAGTGTTGATCGGCGGCAATGAGCAGTTCTTC.

This clone was detected a few times. The V gene is TRBV4-1, the J gene TRBJ2-7; D possibly matches TRBD1 or TRBD2 (5 bases each). Germline V gives CDR1 MGHRA, CDR2 YSYEKL. The CDR3 covers 14 residues. The germline V and J ends were trimmed by 4 bases and 2 bases, with 12 bases remaining between them. CDR3 bases: TGCGCCAGCAGCCCCCGGGACCTAGCCTACGAGCAGTACTTC. It specifies CASSPRDLAYEQYF.

The J gene is TRBJ1-3, the V gene TRBV5-1; 7 nucleotides agree with TRBD1. CDR1 and CDR2 from the germline V gene are SGHRS and YFSETQ. The CDR3 sequence is 16 residues long. V was pared by 0 bases and J by 2 bases, with 5 bases of the junction left unmatched. CDR3: CASSLGPTGAGNTIYF. The CDR3 DNA reads TGCGCCAGCAGCTTGGGACCTACAGGGGCTGGAAACACCATATATTTT.

A note on this clone: A much larger clone differs by one base, so this may be a read error. This chain connects TRBV25-1 to TRBJ2-1, with 7 bases identical to TRBD2. In germline, CDR1 is MGHDK, CDR2 SYGVNS. This CDR3 comprises 18 residues. The J segment lost 4 bases and the V segment lost 1 base, leaving 13 bases of the junction unmatched. The CDR3 spells CASSESKLGLTGYNEQFF. The CDR3 DNA sequence: TGTGCCAGCAGTGAATCAAAATTGGGACTAACGGGATACAATGAGCAGTTCTTC.